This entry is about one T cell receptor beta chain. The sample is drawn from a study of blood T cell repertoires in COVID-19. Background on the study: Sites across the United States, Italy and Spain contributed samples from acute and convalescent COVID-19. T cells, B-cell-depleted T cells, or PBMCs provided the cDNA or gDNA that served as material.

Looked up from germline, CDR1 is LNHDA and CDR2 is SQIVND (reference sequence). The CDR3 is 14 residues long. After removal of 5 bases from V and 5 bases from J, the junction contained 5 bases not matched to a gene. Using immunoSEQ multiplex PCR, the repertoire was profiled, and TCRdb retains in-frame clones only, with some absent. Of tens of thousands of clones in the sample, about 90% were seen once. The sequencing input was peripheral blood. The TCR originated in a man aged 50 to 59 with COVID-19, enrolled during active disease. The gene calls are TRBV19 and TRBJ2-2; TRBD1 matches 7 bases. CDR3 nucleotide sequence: TGTGCCAGTAGTGGACAGGCGCGGACCGGGGAGCTGTTTTTT. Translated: CASSGQARTGELFF.